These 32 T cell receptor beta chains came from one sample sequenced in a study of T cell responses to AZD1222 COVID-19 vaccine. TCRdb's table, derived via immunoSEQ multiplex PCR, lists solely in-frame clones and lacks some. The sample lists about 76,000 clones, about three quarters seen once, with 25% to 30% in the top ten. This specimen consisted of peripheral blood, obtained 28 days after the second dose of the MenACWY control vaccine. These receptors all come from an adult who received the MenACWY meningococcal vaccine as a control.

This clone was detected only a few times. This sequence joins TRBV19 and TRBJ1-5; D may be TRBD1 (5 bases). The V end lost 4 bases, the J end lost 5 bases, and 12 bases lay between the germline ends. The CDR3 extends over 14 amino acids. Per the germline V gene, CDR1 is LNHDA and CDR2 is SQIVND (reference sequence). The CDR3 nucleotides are TGTGCCAGTAGTAGGCGCAGGGTAGATCAGCCCCAGCATTTT. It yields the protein CASSRRRVDQPQHF.

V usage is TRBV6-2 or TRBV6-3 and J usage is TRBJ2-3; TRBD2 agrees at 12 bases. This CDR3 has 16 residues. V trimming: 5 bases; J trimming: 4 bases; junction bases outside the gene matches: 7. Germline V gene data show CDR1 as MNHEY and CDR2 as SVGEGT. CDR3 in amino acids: CASSRPSGGAPDTQYF. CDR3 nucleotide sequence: TGTGCCAGCAGTAGACCTAGCGGGGGGGCCCCAGATACGCAGTATTTT.

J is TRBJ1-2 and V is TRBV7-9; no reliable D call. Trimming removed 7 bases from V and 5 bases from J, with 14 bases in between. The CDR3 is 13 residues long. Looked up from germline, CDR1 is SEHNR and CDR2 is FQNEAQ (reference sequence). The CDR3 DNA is TGTGCCAGCACCATAGACGGTGCATATGGCTACACCTTC. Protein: CASTIDGAYGYTF.

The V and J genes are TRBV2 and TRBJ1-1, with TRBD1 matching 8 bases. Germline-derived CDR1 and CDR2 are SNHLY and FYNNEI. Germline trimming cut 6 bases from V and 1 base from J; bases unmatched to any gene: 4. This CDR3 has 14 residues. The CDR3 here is CASRDRATNTEAFF. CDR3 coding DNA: TGTGCCAGCAGGGACAGGGCGACGAACACTGAAGCTTTCTTT.

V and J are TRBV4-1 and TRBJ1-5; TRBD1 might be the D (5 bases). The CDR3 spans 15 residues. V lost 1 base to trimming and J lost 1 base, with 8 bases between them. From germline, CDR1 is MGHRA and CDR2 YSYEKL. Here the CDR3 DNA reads TGCGCCAGCAGCCAAGTATGGGGGAGCAATCAGCCCCAGCATTTT. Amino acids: CASSQVWGSNQPQHF.

The CDR3 coding sequence is TGTGCCAGCAGTAAGCTAGCGGGGGGCACCGGGGAGCTGTTTTTT. Amino acid sequence: CASSKLAGGTGELFF. The gene calls are TRBV2 and TRBJ2-2, with 11 bases aligning to TRBD2. The CDR3 covers 15 residues. Germline CDR1 is SNHLY and CDR2 is FYNNEI. Trimming took 5 bases from V and 4 from J; bases not matched to a gene: 3.

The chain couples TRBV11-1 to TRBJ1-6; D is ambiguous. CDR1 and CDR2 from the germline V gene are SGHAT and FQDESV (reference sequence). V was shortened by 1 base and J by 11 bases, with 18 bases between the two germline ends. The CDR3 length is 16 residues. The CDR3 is CASSLGRSGAMTPLHF. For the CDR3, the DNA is TGTGCCAGCAGCTTAGGGAGGTCGGGAGCGATGACACCCCTCCACTTT. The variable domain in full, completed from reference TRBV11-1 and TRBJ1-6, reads EAEVAQSPRYKITEKSQAVAFWCDPISGHATLYWYRQILGQGPELLVQFQDESVVDDSQLPKDRFSAERLKGVDSTLKIQPAELGDSAMYLCASSLGRSGAMTPLHFGNGTRLTVT.

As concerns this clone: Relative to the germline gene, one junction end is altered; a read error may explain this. Written as DNA, the CDR3 is TGTGCCAGCAGTGAAAGCGTTAACTATGGCCACACCTTC. Translation gives CASSESVNYGHTF. The chain carries TRBV2 and TRBJ1-2; D uncertain. The CDR3 has 13 residues. Germline V CDR1 and CDR2: SNHLY, FYNNEI. Looking up the rest from reference TRBV2 and TRBJ1-2 gives the full variable domain: EPEVTQTPSHQVTQMGQEVILRCVPISNHLYFYWYRQILGQKVEFLVSFYNNEISEKSEIFDDQFSVERPDGSNFTLKIRSTKLEDSAMYFCASSESVNYGHTFGSGTRLTVV.

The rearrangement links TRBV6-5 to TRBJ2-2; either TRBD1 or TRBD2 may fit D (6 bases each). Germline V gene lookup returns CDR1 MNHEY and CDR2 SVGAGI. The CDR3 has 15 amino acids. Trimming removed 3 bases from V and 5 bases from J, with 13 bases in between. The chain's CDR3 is CASSYRGEGTGELFF. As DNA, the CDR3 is TGTGCCAGCAGTTATAGGGGGGAAGGGACCGGGGAGCTGTTTTTT.

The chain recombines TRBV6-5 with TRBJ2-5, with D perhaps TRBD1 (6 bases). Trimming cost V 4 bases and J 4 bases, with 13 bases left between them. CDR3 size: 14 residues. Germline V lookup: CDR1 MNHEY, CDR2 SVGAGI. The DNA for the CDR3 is TGTGCCAGCAGTTCACAGGGTGGTCGAGAGACCCAGTACTTC. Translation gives CASSSQGGRETQYF.

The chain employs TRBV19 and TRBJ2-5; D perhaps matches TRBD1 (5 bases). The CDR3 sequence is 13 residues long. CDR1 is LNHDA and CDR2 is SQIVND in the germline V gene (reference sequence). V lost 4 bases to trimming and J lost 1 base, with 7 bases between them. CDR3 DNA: TGTGCCAGTAGTAGGGGCAGCCAAGAGACCCAGTACTTC. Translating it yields CASSRGSQETQYF.

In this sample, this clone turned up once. The DNA of the CDR3 is TGTGCCAGCAGTTTTAGGGGGATCCCTAATGAAAAACTGTTTTTT. Its protein product is CASSFRGIPNEKLFF. The chain employs TRBV7-2 and TRBJ1-4, with D perhaps matching TRBD1 (6 bases). The germline V and J ends were trimmed by 6 bases and 3 bases, with 14 bases remaining between them. The length of the CDR3 is 15 residues. Germline assignment: CDR1 SGHTA and CDR2 FQGNSA.

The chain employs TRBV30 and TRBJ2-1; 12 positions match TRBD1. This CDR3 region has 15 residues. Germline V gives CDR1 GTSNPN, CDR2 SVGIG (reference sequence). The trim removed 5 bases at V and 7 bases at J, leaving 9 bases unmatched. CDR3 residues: CAWGAGTGGGNEQFF. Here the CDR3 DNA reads TGTGCCTGGGGTGCCGGGACAGGGGGCGGGAATGAGCAGTTCTTC.

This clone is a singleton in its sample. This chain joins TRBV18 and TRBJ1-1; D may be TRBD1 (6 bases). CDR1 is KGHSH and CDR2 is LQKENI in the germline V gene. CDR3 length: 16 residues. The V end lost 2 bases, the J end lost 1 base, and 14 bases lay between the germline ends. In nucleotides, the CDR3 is TGTGCCAGCTCACCAGGGTCAGGGGTCGGGAACACTGAAGCTTTCTTT. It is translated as CASSPGSGVGNTEAFF.

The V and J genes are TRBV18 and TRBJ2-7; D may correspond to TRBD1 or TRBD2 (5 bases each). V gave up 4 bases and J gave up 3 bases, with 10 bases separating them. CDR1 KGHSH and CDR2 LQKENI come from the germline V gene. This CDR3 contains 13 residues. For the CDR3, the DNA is TGTGCCAGCTCACGTCGGGACGGCTACGAGCAGTACTTC. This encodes CASSRRDGYEQYF.

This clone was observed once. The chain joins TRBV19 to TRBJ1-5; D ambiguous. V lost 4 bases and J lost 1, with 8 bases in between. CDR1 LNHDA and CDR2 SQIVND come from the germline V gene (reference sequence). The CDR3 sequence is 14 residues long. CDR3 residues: CASSTPYSNQPQHF. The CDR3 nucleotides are TGTGCCAGTAGTACACCATACAGCAATCAGCCCCAGCATTTT.

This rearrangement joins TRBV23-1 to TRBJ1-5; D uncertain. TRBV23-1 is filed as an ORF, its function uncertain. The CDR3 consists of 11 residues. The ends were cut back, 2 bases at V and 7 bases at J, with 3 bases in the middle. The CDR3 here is CASSQVQPQHF. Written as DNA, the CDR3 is TGCGCCAGCAGTCAAGTACAGCCCCAGCATTTT.

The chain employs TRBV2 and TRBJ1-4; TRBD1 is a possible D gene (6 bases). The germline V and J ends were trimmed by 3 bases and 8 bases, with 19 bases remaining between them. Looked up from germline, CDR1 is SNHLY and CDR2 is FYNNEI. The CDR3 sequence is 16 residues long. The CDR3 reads CASSDGYAGGGEKLFF. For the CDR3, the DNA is TGTGCCAGCAGTGATGGGTATGCAGGCGGGGGCGAAAAACTGTTTTTT.

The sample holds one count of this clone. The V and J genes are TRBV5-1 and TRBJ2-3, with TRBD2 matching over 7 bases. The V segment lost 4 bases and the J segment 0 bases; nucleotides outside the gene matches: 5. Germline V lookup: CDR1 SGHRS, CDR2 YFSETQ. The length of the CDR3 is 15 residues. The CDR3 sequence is CASSILAASTDTQYF. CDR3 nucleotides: TGCGCCAGCAGCATTCTAGCGGCAAGCACAGATACGCAGTATTTT.

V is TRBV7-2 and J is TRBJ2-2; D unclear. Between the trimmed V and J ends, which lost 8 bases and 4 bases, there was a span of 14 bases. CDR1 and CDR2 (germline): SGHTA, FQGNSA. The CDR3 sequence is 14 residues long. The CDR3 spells CASLLRPFTGELFF. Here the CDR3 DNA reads TGTGCCAGCCTCCTGCGCCCTTTCACCGGGGAGCTGTTTTTT.

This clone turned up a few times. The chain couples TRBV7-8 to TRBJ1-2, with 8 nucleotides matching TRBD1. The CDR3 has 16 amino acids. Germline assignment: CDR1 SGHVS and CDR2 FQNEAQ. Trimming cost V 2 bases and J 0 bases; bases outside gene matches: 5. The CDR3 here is CASSLFLDRANYGYTF. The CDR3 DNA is TGTGCCAGCAGCTTATTTCTGGACAGGGCTAACTATGGCTACACCTTC.

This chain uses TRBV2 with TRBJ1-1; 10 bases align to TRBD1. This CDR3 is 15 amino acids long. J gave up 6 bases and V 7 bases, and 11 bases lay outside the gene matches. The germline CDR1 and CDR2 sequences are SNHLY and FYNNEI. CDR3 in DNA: TGTGCCAGCACCTTCACAGGACAGGGGGGTTCTGAAGCTTTCTTT. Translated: CASTFTGQGGSEAFF.

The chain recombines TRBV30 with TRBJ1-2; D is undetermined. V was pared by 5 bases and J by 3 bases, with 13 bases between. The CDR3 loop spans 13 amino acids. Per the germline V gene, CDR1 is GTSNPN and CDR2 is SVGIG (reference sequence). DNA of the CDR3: TGTGCCTGGGACGACCCCGGGCACTATGGCTACACCTTC. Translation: CAWDDPGHYGYTF. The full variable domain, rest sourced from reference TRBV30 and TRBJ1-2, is SQTIHQWPATLVQPVGSPLSLECTVEGTSNPNLYWYRQAAGRGLQLLFYSVGIGQISSEVPQNLSASRPQDRQFILSSKKLLLSDSGFYLCAWDDPGHYGYTFGSGTRLTVV.

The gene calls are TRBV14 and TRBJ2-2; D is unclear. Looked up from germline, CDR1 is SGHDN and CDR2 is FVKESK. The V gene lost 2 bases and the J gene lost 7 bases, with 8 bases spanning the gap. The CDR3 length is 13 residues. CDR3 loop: CASSQLQSGELFF. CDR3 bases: TGTGCCAGCAGCCAACTGCAAAGCGGGGAGCTGTTTTTT.

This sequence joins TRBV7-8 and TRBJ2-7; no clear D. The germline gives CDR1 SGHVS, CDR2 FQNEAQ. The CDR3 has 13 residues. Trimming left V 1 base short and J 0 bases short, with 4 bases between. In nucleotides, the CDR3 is TGTGCCAGCAGCTTAGGACGCTCCTACGAGCAGTACTTC. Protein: CASSLGRSYEQYF.

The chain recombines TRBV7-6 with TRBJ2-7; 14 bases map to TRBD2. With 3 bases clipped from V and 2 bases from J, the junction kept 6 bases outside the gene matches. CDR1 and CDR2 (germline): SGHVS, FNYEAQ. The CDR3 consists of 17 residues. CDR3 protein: CASSFSGTSGRPYEQYF. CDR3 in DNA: TGTGCCAGCAGCTTTAGTGGGACTAGCGGGAGACCCTACGAGCAGTACTTC.

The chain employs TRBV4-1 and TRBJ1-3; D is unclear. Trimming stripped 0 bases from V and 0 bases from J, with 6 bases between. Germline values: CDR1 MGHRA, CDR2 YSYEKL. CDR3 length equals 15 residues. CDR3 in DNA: TGCGCCAGCAGCCAAGAAGCGATCTCTGGAAACACCATATATTTT. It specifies CASSQEAISGNTIYF.

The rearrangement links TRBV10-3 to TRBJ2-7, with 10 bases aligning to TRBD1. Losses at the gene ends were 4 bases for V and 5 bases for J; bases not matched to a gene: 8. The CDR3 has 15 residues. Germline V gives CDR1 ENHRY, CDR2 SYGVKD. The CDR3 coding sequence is TGTGCCATCAGTGCTCCGGGACAGGGGATACACGAGCAGTACTTC. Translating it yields CAISAPGQGIHEQYF.

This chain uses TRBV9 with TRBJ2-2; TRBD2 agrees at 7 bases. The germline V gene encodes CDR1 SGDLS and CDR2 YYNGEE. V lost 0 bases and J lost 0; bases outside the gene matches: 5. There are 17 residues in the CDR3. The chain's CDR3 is CASSVADSGANTGELFF. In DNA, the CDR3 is TGTGCCAGCAGCGTAGCTGACAGCGGGGCGAACACCGGGGAGCTGTTTTTT.

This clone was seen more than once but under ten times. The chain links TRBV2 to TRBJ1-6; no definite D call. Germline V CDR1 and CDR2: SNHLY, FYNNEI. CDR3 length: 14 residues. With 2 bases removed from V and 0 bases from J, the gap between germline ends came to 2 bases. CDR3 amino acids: CASSEISYNSPLHF. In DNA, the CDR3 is TGTGCCAGCAGTGAAATCTCCTATAATTCACCCCTCCACTTT.

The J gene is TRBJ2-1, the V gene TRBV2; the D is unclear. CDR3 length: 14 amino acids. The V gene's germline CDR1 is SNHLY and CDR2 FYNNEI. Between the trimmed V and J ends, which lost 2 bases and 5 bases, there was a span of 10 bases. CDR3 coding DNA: TGTGCCAGCAGTGAAAGTAGGCAGGACAATGAGCAGTTCTTC. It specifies CASSESRQDNEQFF.

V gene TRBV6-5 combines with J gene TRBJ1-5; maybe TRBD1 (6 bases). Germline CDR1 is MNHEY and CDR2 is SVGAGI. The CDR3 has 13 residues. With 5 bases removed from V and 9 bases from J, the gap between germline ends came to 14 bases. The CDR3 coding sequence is TGTGCCAGCAGTCAGGGGCCCCGGCTGCCCCAGCATTTT. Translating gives CASSQGPRLPQHF.